Sequencing of this T cell receptor beta chain was carried out in a study of shared clonotypes between healthy human individuals. Study results and caveats: Among donors, clonotype sharing was expected to be affected by sequencing depth.

As concerns this clone: The target antigen is unknown. This specimen includes other DNA sequences encoding the same CDR3.

TCRdb's table, derived via immunoSEQ multiplex PCR, lists solely in-frame clones and lacks some. Among around 2.5 million clones listed, over 85% were seen once. This CDR3 has 15 amino acids. CDR1 is KGHSH and CDR2 is LQKENI in the germline V gene. With 1 base removed from V and 0 bases from J, the gap between germline ends came to 7 bases. The gene calls are TRBV18 and TRBJ2-1; D could derive from TRBD1 or TRBD2 (5 bases each). The specimen was naive CD4+ T cells from PBMCs. Subset of the sample: CD45RA+ positively selected. The source of this sequence is a man aged 18 to 29 in good health. Some clones in this sample may be carry-over from other donors' samples. This CDR3 reads CASSPRGNSYNEQFF. For the CDR3, the DNA is TGTGCCAGCTCACCACGGGGGAACTCCTACAATGAGCAGTTCTTC.